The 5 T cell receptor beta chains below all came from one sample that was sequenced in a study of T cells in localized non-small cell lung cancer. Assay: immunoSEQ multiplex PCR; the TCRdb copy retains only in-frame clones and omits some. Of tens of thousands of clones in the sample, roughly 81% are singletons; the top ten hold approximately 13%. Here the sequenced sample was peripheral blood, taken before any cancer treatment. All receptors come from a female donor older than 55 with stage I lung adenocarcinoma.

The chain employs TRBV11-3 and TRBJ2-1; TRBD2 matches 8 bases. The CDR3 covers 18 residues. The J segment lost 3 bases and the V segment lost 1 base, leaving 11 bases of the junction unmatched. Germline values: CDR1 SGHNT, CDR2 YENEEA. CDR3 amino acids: CASSLGVGRAPGYNEQFF. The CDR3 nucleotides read TGTGCCAGCAGCTTAGGGGTCGGGAGGGCCCCCGGCTACAATGAGCAGTTCTTC.

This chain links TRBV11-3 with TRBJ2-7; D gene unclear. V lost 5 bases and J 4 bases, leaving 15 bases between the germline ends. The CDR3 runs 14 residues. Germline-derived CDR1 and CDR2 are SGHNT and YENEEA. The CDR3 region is CASSLRRRRYEQYF. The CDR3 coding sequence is TGTGCCAGCAGCCTAAGAAGGCGGAGATACGAGCAGTACTTC.

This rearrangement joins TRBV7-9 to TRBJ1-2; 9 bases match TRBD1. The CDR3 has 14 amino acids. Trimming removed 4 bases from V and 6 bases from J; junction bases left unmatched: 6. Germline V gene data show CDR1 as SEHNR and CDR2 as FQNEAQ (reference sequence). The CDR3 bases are TGTGCCAGCAGCTCCACAGGGGGCTCGCATGGCTACACCTTC. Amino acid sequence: CASSSTGGSHGYTF.

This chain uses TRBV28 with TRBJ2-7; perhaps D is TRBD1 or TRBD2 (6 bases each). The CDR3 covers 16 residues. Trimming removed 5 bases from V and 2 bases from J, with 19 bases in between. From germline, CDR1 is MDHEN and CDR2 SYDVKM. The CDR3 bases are TGTGCCAGCAGTCCCCAGCTGGGGGGCGTCACCTACGAGCAGTACTTC. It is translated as CASSPQLGGVTYEQYF.

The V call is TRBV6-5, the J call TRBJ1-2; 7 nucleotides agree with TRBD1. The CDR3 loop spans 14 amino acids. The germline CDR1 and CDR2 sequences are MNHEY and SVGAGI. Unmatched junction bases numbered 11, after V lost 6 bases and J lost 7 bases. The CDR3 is CASRDEGGGGGYTF. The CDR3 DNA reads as TGTGCCAGCAGAGACGAAGGGGGCGGTGGTGGCTACACCTTC.